The T cell receptor (beta chain) under discussion was sequenced for a study of blood T cell repertoires in COVID-19 (dated by TCRdb to 2020 to 2022). About the investigation overall: Collaborator samples came from the United States, Italy and Spain and covered acute and convalescent phases of COVID-19. The prospective study material was composed of cDNA or gDNA derived from T cells, B-cell-depleted T cells, or PBMCs. The dataset comprised deeply sampled blood TCRbeta repertoires from subjects exposed to, actively infected with, or recovered from COVID-19. A freely available public database, intended as a resource for researchers studying the immune response to SARS-CoV-2, is where the repertoires were released. The samples were drawn from the first 160 participants of the ongoing ImmuneRACE study and from 1,200 or so subjects provided by 6 global collaborators. Sample metadata almost always included a de-identified subject ID, COVID-19 status, age in years and sex. Where available, HLA class I and class II types were taken from metadata supplied by the sample provider and were not determined by assay-based typing.

TCRbeta CDR3 regions were amplified from genomic DNA using the immunoSEQ Assay, a bias-controlled multiplex PCR. As for how the authors treated the data: The number of nucleated cells in each sample was estimated from the amplification of reference gene primers within the assay. To quantify the absolute abundance of each unique TCRbeta CDR3 rearrangement, sequence reads were collapsed and filtered. For each sample, productive Simpson clonality was calculated as the square root of Simpson's diversity index across productive rearrangements. TCRdb carries this immuneACCESS record with in-frame sequences only. Its versions omit some clonotypes, under half of them owing to an unresolved V gene in the studies checked, with the rest unexplained. The V and J calls and clone size come from that table; D and trimming were worked out from the DNA. Across this sample there are around 100,000 clones, with around nine tenths seen only once. Clones ranked in the top ten supply roughly 4.5% of the sample.

This clone was seen a handful of times. Its antigen remains undetermined. No base quality information exists; no much larger clone differs at one position. Points the paper makes about the study in general: The quantity of clinical and demographic metadata differed by source and by participant and was supplied without curation.

Whole blood was collected in K2EDTA tubes by collaborating institutions according to the institutions' own protocols. For TCRbeta analysis, collaborators shipped samples as frozen whole blood, isolated PBMCs, or DNA extracted from either of those sample types. The CDR3 measures 16 amino acids from cysteine to phenylalanine. Only CDR3 DNA is held: 48 bases, read in frame from base 1. Relative to germline, V is missing 1 base and J is missing 6 bases, with 5 bases of the junction outside any gene match. The CDR1 and CDR2 encoded by the germline V gene (reference sequence) are GTSNPN and SVGIG. The TCR comes from a man in his forties with acute or convalescent COVID-19. The sequence joins TRBV30 to TRBJ2-3; 15 nucleotides in the junction match TRBD2. Sequencing input: peripheral blood. The sequenced DNA: TGTGCCTGGAGTGGGGGACTAGCGGGAGGAGGGGATACGCAGTATTTT. This gives the protein CAWSGGLAGGGDTQYF.